This T cell receptor beta chain emerged from a study of CD8+CD57+ T cells in acquired aplastic anemia. Germline V gene sequence: CDR1 LNHDA, CDR2 SQIVND (reference sequence). The CDR3 loop spans 14 amino acids. With 9 bases removed from V and 2 bases from J, the gap between germline ends came to 16 bases. TCR beta VDJ and CDR3 profiling used genomic DNA as template. One entry per CDR3 protein results from TCRdb running MiXCR on the reads. The sample contains under 200,000 distinct CDR3 sequences, 40% to 55% of which appear only once. Patients selected for sequencing had displayed CD8+CD57+ cell expansion by flow cytometry. Patients were treatment-naive when blood was sampled.

The source is a human donor with aplastic anemia. This chain uses TRBV19 with TRBJ2-5; perhaps TRBD1 as D (5 bases). Sequencing input: sorted CD4+, CD8+, or CD8+CD57+ T cells (not recorded which) from PBMCs. The CDR3: CASSFAGAQETQYF. The CDR3 DNA sequence: TGTGCCAGCAGCTTTGCTGGGGCTCAAGAGACCCAGTACTTC.